This is a list of T cell receptor beta chains from one sample in a study of cytomegalovirus exposure and HLA in healthy donors. Sequencing used immunoSEQ multiplex PCR; TCRdb keeps in-frame clones, though not all of them. Seen here are 150,000 to 200,000 clones, around 86% observed once, and the top ten hold roughly 1.5%. The material sequenced was PBMCs. Every receptor here comes from a young woman in good health and CMV-seronegative. CDR3s leave out the opening cysteine and the closing phenylalanine or tryptophan. Fields, in order: D gene, clone size, J gene, V gene, CDR3 length, CDR3 protein. A D gene is named only where the DNA matches it firmly. Part of the rows lack a size; the others show once, few, many or a class for expanded clones.

d_call: -; clone_size: -; j_call: TRBJ1-5; v_call: TRBV5-1; cdr3_length: 13; cdr3_aa: ASSWGPSSNQPQH
d_call: -; clone_size: -; j_call: TRBJ2-5; v_call: TRBV19; cdr3_length: 14; cdr3_aa: ASSMFSGRDFETQY
d_call: TRBD1; clone_size: -; j_call: TRBJ1-2; v_call: TRBV25-1; cdr3_length: 15; cdr3_aa: ASSEYFQGQGSYGYT
d_call: -; clone_size: -; j_call: TRBJ2-7; v_call: TRBV13; cdr3_length: 11; cdr3_aa: ASSRGQPYEQY
d_call: -; clone_size: once; j_call: TRBJ2-2; v_call: TRBV2; cdr3_length: 8; cdr3_aa: ASSAGELF
d_call: -; clone_size: -; j_call: TRBJ1-2; v_call: TRBV7-2; cdr3_length: 11; cdr3_aa: ASSSPVDYGYT
d_call: -; clone_size: -; j_call: TRBJ1-1; v_call: TRBV14; cdr3_length: 13; cdr3_aa: ASSQGGGWNTEAF
d_call: -; clone_size: -; j_call: TRBJ1-5; v_call: TRBV6-5; cdr3_length: 12; cdr3_aa: ASSLGAYNQPQH
d_call: -; clone_size: -; j_call: TRBJ2-7; v_call: TRBV12-5; cdr3_length: 13; cdr3_aa: ASGLVYGEENEQY
d_call: -; clone_size: -; j_call: TRBJ1-1; v_call: TRBV5-4; cdr3_length: 12; cdr3_aa: ASSTEGVGTEAF
d_call: TRBD1; clone_size: -; j_call: TRBJ2-7; v_call: TRBV7-6; cdr3_length: 12; cdr3_aa: ASSSGQGGYEQY
d_call: -; clone_size: -; j_call: TRBJ1-1; v_call: TRBV4-2; cdr3_length: 15; cdr3_aa: ASSQSSLQGFGTEAF
d_call: -; clone_size: -; j_call: TRBJ1-2; v_call: TRBV7-2; cdr3_length: 13; cdr3_aa: ASSLETGNYYGYT
d_call: -; clone_size: -; j_call: TRBJ1-2; v_call: TRBV2; cdr3_length: 11; cdr3_aa: ASSEWGEYGYT
d_call: -; clone_size: -; j_call: TRBJ1-1; v_call: TRBV13; cdr3_length: 11; cdr3_aa: ASSSGSFTEAF
d_call: -; clone_size: -; j_call: TRBJ2-5; v_call: TRBV11-2; cdr3_length: 9; cdr3_aa: ASSREETQY
d_call: -; clone_size: -; j_call: TRBJ2-7; v_call: TRBV19; cdr3_length: 10; cdr3_aa: ASSKWGSEQY
d_call: TRBD1; clone_size: -; j_call: TRBJ1-2; v_call: TRBV4-1; cdr3_length: 16; cdr3_aa: ASSQDTKRTGGQGGYT
d_call: -; clone_size: -; j_call: TRBJ2-5; v_call: TRBV27; cdr3_length: 12; cdr3_aa: ASRSQGSGETQY
d_call: TRBD1; clone_size: -; j_call: TRBJ2-7; v_call: TRBV6-1; cdr3_length: 10; cdr3_aa: ASSESPGQGD
d_call: TRBD2; clone_size: -; j_call: TRBJ2-7; v_call: TRBV27; cdr3_length: 10; cdr3_aa: ASTSGGYEQY
d_call: TRBD1; clone_size: -; j_call: TRBJ2-6; v_call: TRBV7-6; cdr3_length: 17; cdr3_aa: ASSLGYLTGVSGANVLT
d_call: -; clone_size: -; j_call: TRBJ2-3; v_call: TRBV11-2; cdr3_length: 13; cdr3_aa: ASSSQQSSTDTQY
d_call: -; clone_size: -; j_call: TRBJ1-5; v_call: TRBV2; cdr3_length: 11; cdr3_aa: ACGQISNQPQH
d_call: -; clone_size: -; j_call: TRBJ1-4; v_call: TRBV7-9; cdr3_length: 12; cdr3_aa: ASSLAIANEKLF
d_call: TRBD1; clone_size: -; j_call: TRBJ1-2; v_call: TRBV7-9; cdr3_length: 14; cdr3_aa: ASSSTGTGGRYGYT
d_call: -; clone_size: -; j_call: TRBJ2-3; v_call: TRBV30; cdr3_length: 12; cdr3_aa: AWGWGGGTDTQY
d_call: TRBD2; clone_size: -; j_call: TRBJ2-2; v_call: TRBV11-3; cdr3_length: 15; cdr3_aa: ASSSGHSGRFGGELF
d_call: TRBD2; clone_size: -; j_call: TRBJ2-1; v_call: TRBV11-1; cdr3_length: 13; cdr3_aa: ASSLAYSGGNEQF
d_call: TRBD2; clone_size: once; j_call: TRBJ2-2; v_call: TRBV25-1; cdr3_length: 13; cdr3_aa: ASSEYKAGTGELF
d_call: -; clone_size: -; j_call: TRBJ2-3; v_call: TRBV19; cdr3_length: 12; cdr3_aa: ASRERGPGDTQY
d_call: -; clone_size: -; j_call: TRBJ2-5; v_call: TRBV15; cdr3_length: 11; cdr3_aa: ATSRDSAETQY
d_call: TRBD1; clone_size: once; j_call: TRBJ2-5; v_call: TRBV5-1; cdr3_length: 12; cdr3_aa: ASSLRTGYETQY
d_call: TRBD1; clone_size: -; j_call: TRBJ2-7; v_call: TRBV6-6; cdr3_length: 10; cdr3_aa: ASGTASYEQY
d_call: TRBD2; clone_size: -; j_call: TRBJ2-7; v_call: TRBV11-3; cdr3_length: 12; cdr3_aa: ASSKREGTHEQY
d_call: TRBD1; clone_size: -; j_call: TRBJ1-1; v_call: TRBV5-5; cdr3_length: 15; cdr3_aa: ASSLGYRGILNTEAF
d_call: TRBD1; clone_size: -; j_call: TRBJ1-5; v_call: TRBV29-1; cdr3_length: 13; cdr3_aa: SVAYYRGDNQPQH
d_call: -; clone_size: -; j_call: TRBJ1-4; v_call: TRBV9; cdr3_length: 14; cdr3_aa: ASSVATRGSDEKLF
d_call: -; clone_size: -; j_call: TRBJ2-7; v_call: TRBV9; cdr3_length: 12; cdr3_aa: ASSVTSTTYEQY
d_call: TRBD1; clone_size: -; j_call: TRBJ2-7; v_call: TRBV11-3; cdr3_length: 12; cdr3_aa: ASSLGQGAREQY
d_call: -; clone_size: -; j_call: TRBJ1-1; v_call: TRBV10-1; cdr3_length: 11; cdr3_aa: ASSIKMNTEAF
d_call: -; clone_size: few; j_call: TRBJ1-3; v_call: TRBV14; cdr3_length: 13; cdr3_aa: ASRPTDISGNTIY
d_call: TRBD1; clone_size: -; j_call: TRBJ2-1; v_call: TRBV4-2; cdr3_length: 16; cdr3_aa: ASSQARIVGTALNEQF
d_call: -; clone_size: -; j_call: TRBJ1-4; v_call: TRBV5-6; cdr3_length: 15; cdr3_aa: ASSLSVGIRRNEKLF
d_call: -; clone_size: -; j_call: TRBJ1-1; v_call: TRBV6-6; cdr3_length: 11; cdr3_aa: ASRKQENTEAF
d_call: TRBD1; clone_size: -; j_call: TRBJ1-2; v_call: TRBV18; cdr3_length: 11; cdr3_aa: ASSPTGEGGYT
d_call: TRBD1; clone_size: -; j_call: TRBJ1-6; v_call: TRBV25-1; cdr3_length: 14; cdr3_aa: ASRESGAGGFGTLH
d_call: TRBD1; clone_size: -; j_call: TRBJ1-2; v_call: TRBV4-1; cdr3_length: 13; cdr3_aa: ASSLGQGLNYGYT
d_call: TRBD1; clone_size: -; j_call: TRBJ1-3; v_call: TRBV9; cdr3_length: 15; cdr3_aa: ASSPIPGGARGNTIY
d_call: -; clone_size: -; j_call: TRBJ2-7; v_call: TRBV5-1; cdr3_length: 10; cdr3_aa: ASSADGYEQY
d_call: TRBD1; clone_size: -; j_call: TRBJ2-7; v_call: TRBV7-8; cdr3_length: 12; cdr3_aa: ASSLGRGLYEQY
d_call: TRBD1; clone_size: -; j_call: TRBJ2-3; v_call: TRBV29-1; cdr3_length: 13; cdr3_aa: SVVWGQGWTDTQY
d_call: -; clone_size: few; j_call: TRBJ2-7; v_call: TRBV6-5; cdr3_length: 9; cdr3_aa: ASRDGNEQY